This T cell receptor (beta chain) was captured by sequencing in a study of T cells in Graves' hyperthyroidism and ophthalmopathy. The investigators amplified TCR beta CDR3 regions from RNA transcripts. The HTBI primer set drove a first-round RT-PCR of the TCR CDR3. TCRdb recomputed calls from the multiplex PCR reads with MiXCR, one row per CDR3 protein. Of 500,000 to 600,000 distinct CDR3 sequences listed, 15% to 20% are singletons. The CDR3 has 16 residues. CDR1 is ENHRY, CDR2 SYGVKD, per germline. V lost 6 bases and J lost 6; bases outside the gene matches: 14. Exclusion criteria comprised uncontrolled infection, other autoimmune disease, pregnancy or lactation. Diagnoses were made from clinical symptoms, serum measures (thyroxine and TRAb), thyroid ultrasound and orbital computed tomography. This clonotype was seen ten or more times. The antigen is unknown. Overall study results and limits: Ophthalmopathy cases were set apart from stable hyperthyroidism by a 13 V-J model.

The origin of this receptor is a man between 35 and 55 years old with Graves' ophthalmopathy. This chain links TRBV10-3 with TRBJ2-1; 7 bases line up with TRBD1. Sequencing used blood. In DNA form, the CDR3 reads TGTGCCATCAGCTACGACAGGGACCTCAGGGGCAATGAGCAGTTCTTC. This codes for CAISYDRDLRGNEQFF.